These 10 T cell receptor beta chains originate from one sample sequenced in a study of blood T cell repertoires in COVID-19. Measured with immunoSEQ multiplex PCR; TCRdb has only the in-frame clones, and not every one. The sample carries approximately 500,000 clones, around 85% recorded once. Sequences were obtained from peripheral blood. These receptors were collected from a human donor in a cohort sampled during active COVID-19.

The V and J genes are TRBV30 and TRBJ1-3, with 8 bases matching TRBD1. Germline V CDR1 and CDR2: GTSNPN, SVGIG (reference sequence). Losses at the gene ends were 3 bases for V and 4 bases for J; bases not matched to a gene: 8. This CDR3 contains 15 residues. The CDR3 DNA follows: TGTGCCTGGAGGCCCCAGGGGGCTTCCGGAAACACCATATATTTT. It is translated as CAWRPQGASGNTIYF.

CDR3 DNA: TGTGCCAGCAGCTTAGGGGACAGCCCGTTGACGCACGAGCAGTACTTC. It specifies CASSLGDSPLTHEQYF. The chain recombines TRBV11-3 with TRBJ2-7, with 7 bases matching TRBD1. Germline trimming cut 1 base from V and 5 bases from J; bases unmatched to any gene: 11. This CDR3 is 16 amino acids long. Germline CDR1 and CDR2: SGHNT and YENEEA.

The chain has TRBV6-5 and TRBJ1-1; D remains ambiguous. The V gene's germline CDR1 is MNHEY and CDR2 SVGAGI. The CDR3 loop spans 10 amino acids. Between the trimmed V and J ends, which lost 7 bases and 7 bases, there was a span of 7 bases. Here the CDR3 DNA reads TGTGCCAGCATTCGAGGTGAAGCTTTCTTT. Protein product: CASIRGEAFF.

The chain has TRBV7-2 and TRBJ1-1; no clear D. In germline, CDR1 is SGHTA, CDR2 FQGNSA. The ends were cut back, 1 base at V and 1 base at J, with 7 bases in the middle. The CDR3 sequence is 14 residues long. CDR3 in amino acids: CASSLVLRNTEAFF. The CDR3 DNA sequence: TGTGCCAGCAGCTTAGTACTACGGAACACTGAAGCTTTCTTT.

The V call is TRBV6-1, the J call TRBJ1-2, with no clear D. Germline assignment: CDR1 MNHNS and CDR2 SASEGT. This CDR3 is 12 amino acids long. Trimming took off 2 bases at V and 8 bases at J, with 9 bases between the two ends. CDR3 region: CASSEPWQGYTF. The DNA of the CDR3 is TGTGCCAGCAGTGAACCGTGGCAAGGCTACACCTTC.

This clone was seen once. J is TRBJ1-1 and V is TRBV7-9, with 12 nucleotides matching TRBD1. Losses at the gene ends were 3 bases for V and 6 bases for J; bases not matched to a gene: 5. Germline loops: CDR1 SEHNR, CDR2 FQNEAQ (reference sequence). The CDR3 is 15 residues long. CDR3 coding DNA: TGTGCCAGCAGCTTGTCCGGGACAGGGGGCCCTGAAGCTTTCTTT. Amino acid sequence: CASSLSGTGGPEAFF.

The chain joins TRBV7-2 to TRBJ1-6; TRBD1 aligns across 10 bases. Trimming cost V 1 base and J 7 bases; bases outside gene matches: 4. The CDR3 sequence is 16 residues long. Germline V gene lookup returns CDR1 SGHTA and CDR2 FQGNSA. The CDR3 here is CASSLGGQGFNSPLHF. As DNA, the CDR3 is TGTGCCAGCAGCTTAGGGGGACAGGGGTTCAATTCACCCCTCCACTTT.

This chain links TRBV24-1 with TRBJ2-1; TRBD1 aligns across 9 bases. Germline lookup yields CDR1 KGHDR and CDR2 SFDVKD. This CDR3 is built from 16 residues. V lost 7 bases and J lost 7; bases outside the gene matches: 13. As DNA, the CDR3 is TGTGCCACCAGCGAACGATTACCGGACAGGGGAAATGAGCAGTTCTTC. It yields the protein CATSERLPDRGNEQFF.

The V and J genes are TRBV7-3 and TRBJ1-1; D is unresolved. The length of the CDR3 is 13 residues. Germline V gives CDR1 SGHTA, CDR2 FQGTGA. Trimming took 4 bases from V and 1 from J, leaving 7 bases between them. CDR3 residues: CASSYTRNTEAFF. For the CDR3, the DNA is TGTGCCAGCAGCTACACACGGAACACTGAAGCTTTCTTT.

The chain uses TRBV12-3 or TRBV12-4 and TRBJ2-7, with TRBD1 identical over 9 bases. V was clipped by 7 bases and J by 6 bases; unmatched bases: 7. The CDR3 totals 13 residues. This CDR3 reads CASNPGQGSEQYF. The CDR3 DNA reads TGTGCCAGCAATCCGGGACAGGGATCCGAGCAGTACTTC.